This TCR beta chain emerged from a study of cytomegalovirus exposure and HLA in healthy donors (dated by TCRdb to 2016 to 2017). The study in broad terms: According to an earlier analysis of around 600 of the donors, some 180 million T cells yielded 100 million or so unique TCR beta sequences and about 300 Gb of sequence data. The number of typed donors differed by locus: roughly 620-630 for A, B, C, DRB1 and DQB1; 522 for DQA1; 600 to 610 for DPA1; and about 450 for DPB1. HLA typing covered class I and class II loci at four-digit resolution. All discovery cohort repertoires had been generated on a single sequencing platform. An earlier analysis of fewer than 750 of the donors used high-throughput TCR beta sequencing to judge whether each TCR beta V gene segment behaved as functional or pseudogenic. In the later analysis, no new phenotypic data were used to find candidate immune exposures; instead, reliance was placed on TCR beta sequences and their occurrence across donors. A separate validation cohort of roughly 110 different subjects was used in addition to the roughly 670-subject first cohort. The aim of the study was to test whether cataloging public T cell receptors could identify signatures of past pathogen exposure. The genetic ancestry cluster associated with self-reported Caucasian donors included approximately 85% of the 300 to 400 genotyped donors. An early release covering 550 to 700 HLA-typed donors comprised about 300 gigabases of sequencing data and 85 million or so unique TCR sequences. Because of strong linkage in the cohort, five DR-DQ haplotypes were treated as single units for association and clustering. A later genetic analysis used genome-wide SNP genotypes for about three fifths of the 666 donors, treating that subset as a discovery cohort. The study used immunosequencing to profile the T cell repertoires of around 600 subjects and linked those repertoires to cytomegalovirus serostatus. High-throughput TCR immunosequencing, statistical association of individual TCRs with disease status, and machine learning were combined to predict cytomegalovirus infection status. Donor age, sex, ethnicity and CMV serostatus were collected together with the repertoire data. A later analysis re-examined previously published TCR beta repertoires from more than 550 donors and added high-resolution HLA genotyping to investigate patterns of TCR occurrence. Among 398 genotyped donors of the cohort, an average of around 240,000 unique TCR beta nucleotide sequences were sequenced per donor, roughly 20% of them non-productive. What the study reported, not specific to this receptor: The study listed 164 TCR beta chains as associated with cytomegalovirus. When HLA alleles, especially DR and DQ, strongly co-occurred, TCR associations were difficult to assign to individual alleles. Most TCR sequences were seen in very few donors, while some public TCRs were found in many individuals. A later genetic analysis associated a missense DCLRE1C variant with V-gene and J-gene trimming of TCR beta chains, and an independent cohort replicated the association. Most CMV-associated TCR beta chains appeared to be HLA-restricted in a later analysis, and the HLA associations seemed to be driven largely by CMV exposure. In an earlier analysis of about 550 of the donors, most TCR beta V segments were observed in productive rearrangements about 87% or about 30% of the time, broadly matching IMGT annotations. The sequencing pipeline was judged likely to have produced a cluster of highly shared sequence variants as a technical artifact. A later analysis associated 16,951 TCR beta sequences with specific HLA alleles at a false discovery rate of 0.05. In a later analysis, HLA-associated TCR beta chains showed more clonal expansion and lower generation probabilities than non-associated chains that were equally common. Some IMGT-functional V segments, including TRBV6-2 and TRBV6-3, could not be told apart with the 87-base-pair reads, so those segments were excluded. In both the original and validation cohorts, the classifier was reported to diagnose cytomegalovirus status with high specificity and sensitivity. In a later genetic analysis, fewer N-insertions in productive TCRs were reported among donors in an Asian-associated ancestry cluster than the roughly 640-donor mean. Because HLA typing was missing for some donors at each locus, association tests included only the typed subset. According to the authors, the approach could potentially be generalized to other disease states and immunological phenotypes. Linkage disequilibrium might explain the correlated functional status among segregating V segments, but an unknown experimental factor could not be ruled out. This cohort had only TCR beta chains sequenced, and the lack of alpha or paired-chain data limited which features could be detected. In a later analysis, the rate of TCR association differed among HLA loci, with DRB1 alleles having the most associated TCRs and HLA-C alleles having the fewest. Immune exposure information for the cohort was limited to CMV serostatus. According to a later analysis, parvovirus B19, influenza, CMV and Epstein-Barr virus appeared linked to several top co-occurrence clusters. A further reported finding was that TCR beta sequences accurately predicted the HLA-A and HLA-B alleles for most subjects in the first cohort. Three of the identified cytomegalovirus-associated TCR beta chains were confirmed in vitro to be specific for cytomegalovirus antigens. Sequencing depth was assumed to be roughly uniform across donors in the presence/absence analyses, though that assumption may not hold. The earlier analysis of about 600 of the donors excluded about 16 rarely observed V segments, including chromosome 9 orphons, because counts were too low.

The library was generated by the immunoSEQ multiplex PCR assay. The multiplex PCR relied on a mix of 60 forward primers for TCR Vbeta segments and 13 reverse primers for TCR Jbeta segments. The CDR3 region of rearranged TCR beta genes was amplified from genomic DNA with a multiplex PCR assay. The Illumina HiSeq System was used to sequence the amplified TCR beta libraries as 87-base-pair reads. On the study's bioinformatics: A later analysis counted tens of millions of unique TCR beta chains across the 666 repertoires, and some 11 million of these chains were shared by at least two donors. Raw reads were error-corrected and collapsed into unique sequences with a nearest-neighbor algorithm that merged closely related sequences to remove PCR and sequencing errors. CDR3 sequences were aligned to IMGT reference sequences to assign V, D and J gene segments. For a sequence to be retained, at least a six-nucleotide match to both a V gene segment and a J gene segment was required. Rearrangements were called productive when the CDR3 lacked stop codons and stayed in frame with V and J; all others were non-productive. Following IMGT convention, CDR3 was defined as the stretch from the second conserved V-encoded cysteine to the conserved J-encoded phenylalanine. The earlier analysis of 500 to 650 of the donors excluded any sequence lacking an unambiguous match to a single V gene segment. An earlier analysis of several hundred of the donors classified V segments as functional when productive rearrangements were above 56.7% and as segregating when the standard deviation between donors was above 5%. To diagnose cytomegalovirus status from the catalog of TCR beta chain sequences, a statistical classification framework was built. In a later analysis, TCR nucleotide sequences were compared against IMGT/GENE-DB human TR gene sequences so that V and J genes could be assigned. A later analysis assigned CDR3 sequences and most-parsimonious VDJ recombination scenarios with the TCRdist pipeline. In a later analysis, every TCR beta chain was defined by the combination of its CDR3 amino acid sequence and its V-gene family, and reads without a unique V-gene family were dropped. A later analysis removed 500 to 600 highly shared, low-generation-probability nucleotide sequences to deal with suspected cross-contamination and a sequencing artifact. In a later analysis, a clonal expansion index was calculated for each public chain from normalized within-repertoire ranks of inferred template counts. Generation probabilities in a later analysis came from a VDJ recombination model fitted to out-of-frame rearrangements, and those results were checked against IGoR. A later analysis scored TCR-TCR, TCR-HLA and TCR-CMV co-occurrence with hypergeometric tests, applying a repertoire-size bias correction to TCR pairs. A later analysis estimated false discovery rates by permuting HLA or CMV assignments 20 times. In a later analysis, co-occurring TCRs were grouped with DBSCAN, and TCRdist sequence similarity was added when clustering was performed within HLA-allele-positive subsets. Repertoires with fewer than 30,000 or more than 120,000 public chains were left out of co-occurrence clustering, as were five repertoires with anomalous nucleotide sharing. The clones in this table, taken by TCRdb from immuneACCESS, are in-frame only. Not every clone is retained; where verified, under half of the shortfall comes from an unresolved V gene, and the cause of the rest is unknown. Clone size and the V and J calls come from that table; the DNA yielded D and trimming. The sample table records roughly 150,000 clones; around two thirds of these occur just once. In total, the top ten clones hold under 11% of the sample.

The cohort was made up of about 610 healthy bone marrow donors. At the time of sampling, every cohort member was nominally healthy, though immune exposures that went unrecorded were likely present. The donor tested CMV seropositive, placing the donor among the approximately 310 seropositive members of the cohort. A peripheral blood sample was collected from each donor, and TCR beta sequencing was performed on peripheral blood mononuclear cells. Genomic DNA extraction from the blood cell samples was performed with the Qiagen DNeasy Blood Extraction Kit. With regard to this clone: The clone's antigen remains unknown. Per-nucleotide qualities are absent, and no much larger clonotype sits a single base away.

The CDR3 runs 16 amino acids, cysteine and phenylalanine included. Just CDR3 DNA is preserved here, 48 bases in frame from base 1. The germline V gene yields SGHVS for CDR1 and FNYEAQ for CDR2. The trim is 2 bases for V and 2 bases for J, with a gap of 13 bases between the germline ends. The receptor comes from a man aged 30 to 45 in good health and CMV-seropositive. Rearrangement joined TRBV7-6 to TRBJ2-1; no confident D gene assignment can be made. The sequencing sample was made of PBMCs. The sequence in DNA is TGTGCCAGCAGCTTACAGGTGCTACTTACCTACAATGAGCAGTTCTTC. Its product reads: CASSLQVLLTYNEQFF.